The 18 T cell receptor beta chains below all came from one sample that was sequenced in a study of shared T cell receptors in the human thymus (dated by TCRdb to about 2021). The method behind the library was the immunoSEQ multiplex PCR assay. Not all clones reach the TCRdb copy of this immuneACCESS table, which keeps in-frame sequences only. Checked studies attribute under half of the gap to unresolved V genes and leave the rest unexplained. For this sample the table gives roughly 560,000 clones, of which about 84% were detected only once. More than 0.01% of the sample is taken by the ten largest. A further study also used this sample, focusing on human thymus T cells.

Specimen: thymocytes. Source of these receptors: a boy under three years old with a congenital heart defect. Donor details come from another sample of the same person, matched by shared clones.

The rearrangement uses TRBV5-1 and TRBJ1-2, with 8 nucleotides matching TRBD1. CDR3 length equals 13 residues. Germline-derived CDR1 and CDR2 are SGHRS and YFSETQ. V lost 4 bases, J lost 8 bases, and 7 bases stayed unmatched. CDR3 DNA: TGCGCCAGCAGCACGGACAGGGTGGGAGGCTACACCTTC. Translation gives CASSTDRVGGYTF.

The chain joins TRBV9 to TRBJ2-1, with D perhaps matching TRBD1 (5 bases). The CDR3 consists of 14 residues. V was clipped by 2 bases and J by 8 bases, with 14 bases between them. Per germline, CDR1 SGDLS and CDR2 YYNGEE. Written as DNA, the CDR3 is TGTGCCAGCAGCGTCGGGTTTTGGGGCCATGAGCAGTTCTTC. It translates to CASSVGFWGHEQFF.

The chain joins TRBV16 to TRBJ2-7; possibly TRBD1 for D (6 bases). This CDR3 is built from 11 residues. CDR1 is KGHSY and CDR2 is FQNENV in the germline V gene. V shed 4 bases and J shed 13 bases, with 14 bases lying between them. CDR3 sequence: CASSLLGQFYF. The CDR3 region has the DNA TGTGCCAGCAGCCTGCTTGGACAGTTCTACTTC.

This clone occurred a few times. This chain links TRBV15 with TRBJ2-3, with D tentatively TRBD1 (5 bases). CDR1 is LNHNV, CDR2 YYDKDF, per germline (reference sequence). V lost 1 base and J lost 3, with 11 bases in between. The CDR3 is 15 amino acids. The CDR3 region has the DNA TGTGCCACCAGCAGAGTGCAGGGTGGGACAGATACGCAGTATTTT. Its protein is CATSRVQGGTDTQYF.

V and J are TRBV5-6 and TRBJ2-7; D possibly corresponds to TRBD1 (5 bases). This CDR3 region has 15 residues. V was pared by 4 bases and J by 3 bases, with 17 bases between. Germline lookup yields CDR1 SGHDT and CDR2 YYEEEE. The chain's CDR3 is CASSLRPRVVYEQYF. The CDR3 DNA sequence: TGTGCCAGCAGCCTCCGTCCCAGGGTTGTCTACGAGCAGTACTTC.

The genes are TRBV4-3 and TRBJ2-7; TRBD1 matches 8 bases. This CDR3 region has 15 residues. The trim removed 1 base at V and 2 bases at J, leaving 4 bases unmatched. The germline CDR1 and CDR2 sequences are LGHNA and YSLEER. DNA for the CDR3: TGCGCCAGCAGCCAAGTCGGACAGGGACCCTACGAGCAGTACTTC. Translation: CASSQVGQGPYEQYF.

The chain is built from TRBV2 and TRBJ1-5; D perhaps matches TRBD1 (6 bases). CDR3 length: 16 residues. Germline V gene lookup returns CDR1 SNHLY and CDR2 FYNNEI. V gave up 7 bases and J gave up 4 bases, with 20 bases separating them. Here the CDR3 reads CASKLHRTAPNQPQHF. CDR3 DNA sequence: TGTGCCAGCAAGTTACACAGGACAGCTCCAAATCAGCCCCAGCATTTT.

This chain links TRBV4-3 with TRBJ2-1; 7 positions agree with TRBD2. The CDR3 length is 16 residues. V shed 0 bases, J shed 4 bases, and the junction held 6 bases outside the gene matches. CDR1 LGHNA and CDR2 YSLEER come from the germline V gene. DNA of the CDR3: TGCGCCAGCAGCCAAGAGATAGCGGGCTCTTACAATGAGCAGTTCTTC. This codes for CASSQEIAGSYNEQFF.

The DNA for the CDR3 is TGTGCCAGCAGCCCAGGCTACTATGGCTACACCTTC. It specifies CASSPGYYGYTF. J is TRBJ1-2 and V is TRBV7-2; D is uncertain. The CDR3 loop spans 12 amino acids. The germline gives CDR1 SGHTA, CDR2 FQGNSA. Trimming removed 5 bases from V and 3 bases from J, with 7 bases in between.

The rearrangement links TRBV28 to TRBJ2-1; 8 nucleotides match TRBD2. The V and J ends lost 5 bases and 4 bases, in that order; junction bases with no gene match: 28. This CDR3 has 22 residues. Germline V gene lookup returns CDR1 MDHEN and CDR2 SYDVKM. The CDR3 DNA is TGTGCCAGCAGTCTCCCGGCTGCGGGAGGATCCCCCACCGCATTCAAATACAATGAGCAGTTCTTC. This codes for CASSLPAAGGSPTAFKYNEQFF.

This sequence joins TRBV4-1 and TRBJ2-3; TRBD2 matches at 11 bases. CDR1 MGHRA and CDR2 YSYEKL come from the germline V gene. The CDR3 has 17 amino acids. The trim removed 3 bases at V and 4 bases at J, leaving 9 bases unmatched. CDR3: CASSHRGLAGGADTQYF. As DNA, the CDR3 is TGCGCCAGCAGCCATCGCGGGCTAGCGGGAGGTGCAGATACGCAGTATTTT.

This clone has a single count. The rearrangement uses TRBV28 and TRBJ2-7, with D possibly TRBD1 on 6 matching bases. The CDR3 loop spans 13 amino acids. Trimming left V 6 bases short and J 9 bases short, with 18 bases between. Germline V gene lookup returns CDR1 MDHEN and CDR2 SYDVKM. The CDR3 here is CASSQPATGWQYF. Here the CDR3 DNA reads TGTGCCAGCAGCCAACCCGCTACAGGGTGGCAGTACTTC.

The V call is TRBV6-1, the J call TRBJ2-7; D is perhaps TRBD1 (7 bases). The CDR3 loop spans 13 amino acids. CDR1 MNHNS and CDR2 SASEGT come from the germline V gene. Trimming took off 11 bases at V and 6 bases at J, with 20 bases between the two ends. In nucleotides, the CDR3 is TGTGCCGGGGCGGGACAGAGGGGCCCCGAGCAGTACTTC. Protein product: CAGAGQRGPEQYF.

The gene calls are TRBV4-2 and TRBJ1-4, with no clear D. Germline V gives CDR1 LGHNA, CDR2 YNFKEQ. This CDR3 contains 15 residues. Trimming stripped 0 bases from V and 3 bases from J, with 8 bases between. The CDR3 coding sequence is TGTGCCAGCAGCCAAGATCGGGGAGCTAATGAAAAACTGTTTTTT. Translating gives CASSQDRGANEKLFF.

The chain uses TRBV9 and TRBJ2-2, with 8 bases matching TRBD1. The CDR3 is 16 residues long. From germline, CDR1 is SGDLS and CDR2 YYNGEE. J lost 6 bases, V lost 5 bases, and 12 bases had no gene match. The CDR3 is CASSTYRGAGAGELFF. CDR3 coding DNA: TGTGCCAGCAGTACTTACAGGGGGGCCGGTGCCGGGGAGCTGTTTTTT.

This clone was picked up one time. V gene TRBV28 combines with J gene TRBJ2-1; TRBD2 might be the D (6 bases). Trimming took 3 bases from V and 3 from J, leaving 15 bases between them. There are 16 residues in the CDR3. CDR1 MDHEN and CDR2 SYDVKM come from the germline V gene. This CDR3 reads CASSFGGRPLYNEQFF. CDR3 in DNA: TGTGCCAGCAGTTTTGGAGGGAGGCCCCTCTACAATGAGCAGTTCTTC.

The chain combines TRBV4-2 with TRBJ1-3; D call uncertain. The V and J ends lost 3 bases and 2 bases respectively, with 8 bases between them. Per the germline V gene, CDR1 is LGHNA and CDR2 is YNFKEQ. There are 14 residues in the CDR3. The CDR3 reads CASSHHRAGNTIYF. The CDR3 DNA follows: TGTGCCAGCAGCCATCATCGAGCTGGAAACACCATATATTTT.

This sequence joins TRBV5-1 and TRBJ2-7; 10 positions match TRBD2. With V trimmed by 0 bases and J by 3 bases, 6 bases remained unmatched. This CDR3 is built from 16 residues. CDR1 and CDR2 from the germline V gene are SGHRS and YFSETQ. The CDR3 region is CASSLAPSGSVYEQYF. CDR3 nucleotide sequence: TGCGCCAGCAGCTTGGCCCCTAGCGGGAGTGTCTACGAGCAGTACTTC.